This TCR beta chain stems from a study of T cells after yellow fever vaccination. Each CDR3 protein gets one entry after TCRdb re-called the 5' RACE reads with MiXCR. Here the sample spans about 300,000 distinct CDR3 sequences, around 6.8% being singletons. The CDR3 is made up of 14 amino acids. Per germline, CDR1 MNHEY and CDR2 SVGAGI. V shed 6 bases and J 8 bases; nucleotides not matched to a gene: 8. Notes on this clonotype: The antigen remains unidentified.

Study-wide results and limits: Within FACS-sorted repertoires, abundant clonotypes contaminating from the bulk population could be present. When the response was secondary, it was weaker but reached its peak faster, day 5 versus 15.

The sample consisted of PBMCs, taken approximately 40 days after the first yellow fever vaccination. This TCR derives from a man aged 18 to 29 who received the YFV17D yellow fever vaccine. The genes are TRBV6-5 and TRBJ1-4; TRBD1 aligns across 8 bases. The CDR3 region is CASSYGQGGEKLFF. Here the CDR3 DNA reads TGTGCCAGCAGCTACGGACAGGGCGGCGAAAAACTGTTTTTT.